The rows below give T cell receptor beta chains drawn from one sample of a study of blood T cell repertoires in COVID-19. TCRdb's copy holds only in-frame clones and misses some; the assay was immunoSEQ multiplex PCR. The sample lists 300,000 to 450,000 clones; 80% to 90% were seen once. Sequencing was performed on peripheral blood. Source of these receptors: an older woman with COVID-19, enrolled during active disease. The CDR3 runs from the conserved cysteine through the conserved F or W. D genes are given only for firm matches. Size values are once, few and many counts, or a class for expanded clones, and some rows have none.

cdr3_length: 16
v_call: TRBV7-2
clone_size: NA
j_call: TRBJ2-3
d_call: NA
cdr3_aa: CASSLAPQGFADTQYF
cdr3_nt: TGTGCCAGCAGCTTAGCCCCACAGGGATTCGCAGATACGCAGTATTTT

cdr3_length: 17
v_call: TRBV19
clone_size: NA
j_call: TRBJ2-2
d_call: NA
cdr3_aa: CASSMPPGWVDTGELFF
cdr3_nt: TGTGCCAGTAGTATGCCCCCAGGGTGGGTTGACACCGGGGAGCTGTTTTTT

cdr3_length: 13
v_call: TRBV5-1
clone_size: NA
j_call: TRBJ2-1
d_call: NA
cdr3_aa: CASSLSEAREQFF
cdr3_nt: TGCGCCAGCAGCTTGTCTGAGGCCCGAGAGCAGTTCTTC

cdr3_length: 15
v_call: TRBV28
clone_size: NA
j_call: TRBJ2-6
d_call: NA
cdr3_aa: CASSLFSSGANVLTF
cdr3_nt: TGTGCCAGCAGTTTATTTAGCTCTGGGGCCAACGTCCTGACTTTC

cdr3_length: 15
v_call: TRBV2
clone_size: NA
j_call: TRBJ2-1
d_call: TRBD1
cdr3_aa: CASKRDRESHNEQFF
cdr3_nt: TGTGCCAGCAAACGGGACAGGGAATCCCACAATGAGCAGTTCTTC

cdr3_length: 15
v_call: TRBV3-1/TRBV3-2
clone_size: NA
j_call: TRBJ2-3
d_call: TRBD2
cdr3_aa: CASSSSSGAGDTQYF
cdr3_nt: TGTGCCAGCAGTTCCTCCAGCGGGGCGGGAGATACGCAGTATTTT

cdr3_length: 14
v_call: TRBV7-8
clone_size: NA
j_call: TRBJ1-4
d_call: NA
cdr3_aa: CASSQTNGVEKLFF
cdr3_nt: TGTGCCAGCAGCCAGACAAACGGCGTTGAAAAACTGTTTTTT

cdr3_length: 15
v_call: TRBV18
clone_size: many
j_call: TRBJ2-1
d_call: TRBD2
cdr3_aa: CASSPSGGVYNEQFF
cdr3_nt: TGTGCCAGCTCACCTAGCGGGGGGGTTTACAATGAGCAGTTCTTC

cdr3_length: 15
v_call: TRBV3-1/TRBV3-2
clone_size: NA
j_call: TRBJ1-1
d_call: NA
cdr3_aa: CASSQGYRVFTEAFF
cdr3_nt: TGTGCCAGCAGCCAAGGGTACAGGGTTTTCACTGAAGCTTTCTTT

cdr3_length: 18
v_call: TRBV4-1
clone_size: NA
j_call: TRBJ1-1
d_call: NA
cdr3_aa: CASSQDGTASGVDTEAFF
cdr3_nt: TGCGCCAGCAGCCAAGATGGGACCGCCAGCGGGGTAGACACTGAAGCTTTCTTT

cdr3_length: 14
v_call: TRBV28
clone_size: NA
j_call: TRBJ2-5
d_call: NA
cdr3_aa: CASRTAGTQETQYF
cdr3_nt: TGTGCCAGCAGGACTGCGGGTACTCAAGAGACCCAGTACTTC

cdr3_length: 17
v_call: TRBV10-1
clone_size: NA
j_call: TRBJ2-2
d_call: TRBD1
cdr3_aa: CASSEQPGQGNTGELFF
cdr3_nt: TGCGCCAGCAGTGAACAACCGGGACAGGGAAACACCGGGGAGCTGTTTTTT

cdr3_length: 14
v_call: TRBV28
clone_size: NA
j_call: TRBJ1-2
d_call: NA
cdr3_aa: CASTLGPRRDGYTF
cdr3_nt: TGTGCCAGCACCTTGGGGCCTCGGAGGGACGGCTACACCTTC

cdr3_length: 11
v_call: TRBV10-2
clone_size: few
j_call: TRBJ2-5
d_call: NA
cdr3_aa: CASRGGETQYF
cdr3_nt: TGCGCCAGCAGGGGAGGAGAGACCCAGTACTTC

cdr3_length: 14
v_call: TRBV6-5
clone_size: NA
j_call: TRBJ1-1
d_call: NA
cdr3_aa: CASSYSGRGTEAFF
cdr3_nt: TGTGCCAGCAGTTACTCCGGGAGGGGCACTGAAGCTTTCTTT

cdr3_length: 16
v_call: TRBV5-1
clone_size: NA
j_call: TRBJ2-2
d_call: TRBD1
cdr3_aa: CASSEWTGLNTGELFF
cdr3_nt: TGCGCCAGCAGCGAATGGACAGGACTGAACACCGGGGAGCTGTTTTTT

cdr3_length: 16
v_call: TRBV5-1
clone_size: NA
j_call: TRBJ2-5
d_call: NA
cdr3_aa: CASSLGQSIVWETQYF
cdr3_nt: TGCGCCAGCAGCTTGGGACAGTCAATCGTTTGGGAGACCCAGTACTTC

cdr3_length: 17
v_call: TRBV5-8
clone_size: NA
j_call: TRBJ1-6
d_call: NA
cdr3_aa: CASSSLQGISYNSPLHF
cdr3_nt: TGTGCCAGCAGCTCACTGCAGGGGATCTCCTATAATTCACCCCTCCACTTT

cdr3_length: 15
v_call: TRBV6-1
clone_size: NA
j_call: TRBJ1-5
d_call: NA
cdr3_aa: CASSERSGGNQPQHF
cdr3_nt: TGTGCCAGCAGTGAAAGGTCGGGAGGCAATCAGCCCCAGCATTTT

cdr3_length: 14
v_call: TRBV9
clone_size: NA
j_call: TRBJ2-5
d_call: NA
cdr3_aa: CASSVVGSEKTQYF
cdr3_nt: TGTGCCAGCAGCGTAGTCGGTAGCGAGAAGACCCAGTACTTC

cdr3_length: 16
v_call: TRBV7-3
clone_size: NA
j_call: TRBJ1-1
d_call: TRBD1
cdr3_aa: CASSLGGQARNTEAFF
cdr3_nt: TGTGCCAGCAGCTTAGGGGGACAGGCGCGGAACACTGAAGCTTTCTTT

cdr3_length: 14
v_call: TRBV30
clone_size: NA
j_call: TRBJ1-2
d_call: NA
cdr3_aa: CAWSLQGSNYGYTF
cdr3_nt: TGTGCCTGGAGCCTACAGGGTTCTAACTATGGCTACACCTTC

cdr3_length: 14
v_call: TRBV5-6
clone_size: NA
j_call: TRBJ1-2
d_call: NA
cdr3_aa: CASSLDRRGNGYTF
cdr3_nt: TGTGCCAGCAGCCTAGACAGACGCGGTAATGGCTACACCTTC

cdr3_length: 14
v_call: TRBV4-1
clone_size: NA
j_call: TRBJ2-7
d_call: TRBD1
cdr3_aa: CASSRDRVSYEQYF
cdr3_nt: TGCGCCAGCAGCCGGGACAGGGTATCCTACGAGCAGTACTTC

cdr3_length: 16
v_call: TRBV18
clone_size: NA
j_call: TRBJ1-3
d_call: TRBD1
cdr3_aa: CASSSGQLTSGNTIYF
cdr3_nt: TGTGCCAGCTCCTCGGGACAGCTGACCTCTGGAAACACCATATATTTT

cdr3_length: 16
v_call: TRBV7-2
clone_size: NA
j_call: TRBJ2-1
d_call: TRBD2
cdr3_aa: CASSLSQAGGLDEQFF
cdr3_nt: TGTGCCAGCAGCTTAAGCCAAGCGGGGGGGCTCGATGAGCAGTTCTTC

cdr3_length: 16
v_call: TRBV6-1
clone_size: NA
j_call: TRBJ1-3
d_call: NA
cdr3_aa: CASSENPPGSGNTIYF
cdr3_nt: TGTGCCAGCAGTGAAAACCCCCCCGGCTCTGGAAACACCATATATTTT